One T cell receptor (beta chain) is described in this entry. There are a few counts of this clone. The antigen it recognizes is unknown. No much larger clone is present one base from it, and per-base qualities are unavailable. The method was the immunoSEQ multiplex PCR assay. RNA was extracted from all samples and reverse transcribed into cDNA, which served as template for TCR sequencing. SuperScript III was used for first-strand cDNA synthesis, primed with a 2:1 mix of oligo-dT and random hexamers. A synthetic immune receptor repertoire was used to gauge amplification bias, and whatever bias remained was removed computationally. As for how the authors treated the data: Raw reads were preprocessed to remove errors, and CDR3 was defined by IMGT conventions from the conserved cysteine to phenylalanine. To get clonality, Shannon entropy was normalized by log2 of the number of productive unique TCRs and the result was subtracted from 1. Scalp TCRbeta sequences were cross-referenced with sorted blood CD4 and CD8 repertoires so that the CD4 or CD8 identity of scalp clones could be inferred. The table comes from immuneACCESS by way of TCRdb, which keeps in-frame sequences with V and J called. Part of the clones is missing from these tables; in studies checked, under half for an unresolved V gene and the rest for unknown reasons. V, J and clone size are those of that table, while D and trimming were read from the DNA. The sample table holds about 76,000 clones, of which around 61% were seen once. About a quarter of the sample goes to the ten largest clones.

This sample is drawn from a study of CD8+ T cells in alopecia areata (dated by TCRdb to the late 2010s). Background on the whole study: Treated patients were enrolled in an open-label pilot trial of oral tofacitinib, 5 to 10 mg twice daily, for moderate-to-severe alopecia areata. Amplification of TCRbeta CDR3 regions was done by immunoSEQ multiplex PCR using 35 Vbeta forward primers and 13 Jbeta reverse primers. Patients received tofacitinib for 6 to 18 months and were then followed off drug for 6 months to check for delayed response and recurrence. In both human patients and the C3H/HeJ mouse model, the study applied high-throughput TCRbeta sequencing to look at T cell clonal expansion in alopecia areata. Scalp clonality was compared across normal scalp (n=4), patchy alopecia areata scalp (n=8), and alopecia totalis/universalis scalp (n=8). RNA came from the PAXgene miRNA kit for fixed scalp, the miRNeasy kit for PBMCs, and the RNeasy kit for mouse skin. Biopsies were taken from tofacitinib-treated patients at baseline and again at 4 and 24 weeks into treatment, and several of those patients also had a later scalp biopsy. In treated patients, disease severity was measured using the SALT score, which gives the percentage of scalp surface area affected. On the human side, TCRbeta sequencing was run on scalp tissue and on sorted CD4+ and CD8+ peripheral blood T cells from healthy controls and from alopecia areata patients with either patchy or totalis/universalis disease.

V was cut back by 1 base and J by 9 bases, leaving a gap of 7 bases between them. The germline V gene supplies CDR1 SGHAT and CDR2 FQNNGV. The CDR3 has 12 amino acids, counting the end cysteine and phenylalanine. The read is trimmed to its CDR3 DNA, 36 bases read in frame from base 1. The time point label corresponds to: 24 weeks on oral tofacitinib. This sample's treatment or condition label indicates: oral pan-JAK inhibitor, 5-10 mg twice daily. Peripheral blood and lesional scalp punch biopsies were obtained from patients with alopecia areata. PBMCs were isolated by density centrifugation and stained for CD3, CD4 and CD8, after which CD4+ and CD8+ T cells were sorted on a FACSAria. What the authors observed across the whole study: Because the treated cohort was small and had only one nonresponder, larger studies are needed to examine links between baseline CD8+ expansion and response. Unlike mouse skin, where gammadelta T cells dominate, normal human skin contains resident alphabeta T cells that get sequenced too, which complicates analysis of the scalp TCR repertoire. Tofacitinib significantly decreased scalp clonality and the number of expanded CD8+ clones among the top 100 scalp clones. Many expanded lesional clones were found to persist in scalp and blood during tofacitinib treatment, and relapse after treatment cessation may be partly explained by this persistence. Higher clonality and more expanded CD8+ clones were observed in lesional scalp than in normal scalp, particularly in alopecia totalis/universalis, a finding suggestive of antigenic drive. TCR sequences shared between patients were less clear than in mice, possibly partly because of HLA diversity in the patient population.

This clonotype was sampled from a human donor with alopecia areata. The sequencing used CD8+ T cells sorted from blood, collected at week 24, from a patient treated with tofacitinib. The chain is made from TRBV11-2 and TRBJ2-1; a confident D gene designation cannot be given. The CDR3 has the sequence CASSLVFPEQFF. The nucleotide sequence is given as TGTGCCAGCAGCTTAGTGTTTCCTGAGCAGTTCTTC.